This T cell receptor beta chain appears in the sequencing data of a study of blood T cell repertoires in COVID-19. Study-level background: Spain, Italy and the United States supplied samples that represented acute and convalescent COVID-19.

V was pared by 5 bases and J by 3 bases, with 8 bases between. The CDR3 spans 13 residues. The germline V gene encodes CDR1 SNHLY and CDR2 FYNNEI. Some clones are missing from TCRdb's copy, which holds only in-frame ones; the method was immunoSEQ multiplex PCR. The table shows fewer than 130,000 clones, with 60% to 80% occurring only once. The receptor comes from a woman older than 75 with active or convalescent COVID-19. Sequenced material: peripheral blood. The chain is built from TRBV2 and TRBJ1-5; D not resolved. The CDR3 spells CASSFTVNQPQHF. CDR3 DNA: TGTGCCAGCAGTTTTACAGTCAATCAGCCCCAGCATTTT.